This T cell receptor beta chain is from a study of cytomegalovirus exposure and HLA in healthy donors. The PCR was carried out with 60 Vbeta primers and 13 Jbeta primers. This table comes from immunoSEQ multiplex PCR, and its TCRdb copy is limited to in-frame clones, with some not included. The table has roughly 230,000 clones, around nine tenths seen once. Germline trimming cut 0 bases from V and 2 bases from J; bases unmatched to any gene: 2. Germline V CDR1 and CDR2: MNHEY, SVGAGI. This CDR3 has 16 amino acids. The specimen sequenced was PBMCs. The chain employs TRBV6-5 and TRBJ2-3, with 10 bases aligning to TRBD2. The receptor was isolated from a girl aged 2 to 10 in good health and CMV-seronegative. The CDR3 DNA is TGTGCCAGCAGTTACTCCGGGACTAGCGACACAGATACGCAGTATTTT. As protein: CASSYSGTSDTDTQYF.